These 11 T cell receptor beta chains originate from one sample sequenced in a study of cytomegalovirus exposure and HLA in healthy donors. The PCR had 60 Vbeta and 13 Jbeta primers. The protocol was immunoSEQ multiplex PCR, while the TCRdb copy is restricted to in-frame clones and leaves out a portion. Counted here are 130,000 to 150,000 clones, roughly 80% occurring once; the ten biggest clones make up under 3%. Sequencing was done on a sample of PBMCs. These receptors came from a woman in her 30s in good health and CMV-seronegative.

The rearrangement links TRBV7-2 to TRBJ2-5; 10 bases fit TRBD1. V lost 5 bases, J lost 6 bases, and 12 bases stayed unmatched. The CDR3 runs 16 residues. CDR1 is SGHTA and CDR2 is FQGNSA in the germline V gene. CDR3 loop: CASSPNPGQGLQTQYF. In DNA, the CDR3 is TGTGCCAGCAGCCCCAACCCGGGACAGGGGTTGCAGACCCAGTACTTC.

This sequence joins TRBV2 and TRBJ2-7; 13 bases line up with TRBD2. With 5 bases clipped from V and 4 bases from J, the junction kept 8 bases outside the gene matches. Germline-derived CDR1 and CDR2 are SNHLY and FYNNEI. The CDR3 sequence is 16 residues long. CDR3 in DNA: TGTGCCAGCAGTCGAGGACTAGCGGGGGTTCATTACGAGCAGTACTTC. Translation: CASSRGLAGVHYEQYF.

This chain connects TRBV5-4 to TRBJ2-3; tentative D call: TRBD1 (6 bases). Trimming removed 4 bases from V and 0 bases from J, with 9 bases in between. The CDR3 is made up of 14 amino acids. CDR1 SGHNT and CDR2 YYREEE come from the germline V gene (reference sequence). CDR3 coding DNA: TGTGCCAGCAGCCCGGGACAAAGCACAGATACGCAGTATTTT. Protein sequence: CASSPGQSTDTQYF.

This clone occurred once. The chain carries TRBV27 and TRBJ1-2; D not resolved. CDR3 length: 13 amino acids. Germline CDR1 reads MNHEY; CDR2 reads SMNVEV (reference sequence). Trimming took off 6 bases at V and 3 bases at J, with 11 bases between the two ends. CDR3: CASSYPYHYGYTF. In DNA form, the CDR3 reads TGTGCCAGCAGCTACCCGTACCACTATGGCTACACCTTC.

The chain couples TRBV28 to TRBJ2-7; TRBD2 might be the D (6 bases). V gave up 5 bases and J gave up 4 bases, with 15 bases separating them. The CDR3 contains 14 residues. Germline V gene data show CDR1 as MDHEN and CDR2 as SYDVKM. CDR3 region: CASSPSLGLYEQYF. CDR3 bases: TGTGCCAGCAGTCCTTCCTTGGGACTTTACGAGCAGTACTTC.

This clone was found once. J is TRBJ1-1 and V is TRBV29-1; D uncertain. The germline V gene has CDR1 SQVTM and CDR2 ANQGSEA. CDR3 length: 12 amino acids. V shed 7 bases and J shed 3 bases, with 12 bases lying between them. The CDR3 region is CSAVGSDTEAFF. The CDR3, as DNA: TGCAGCGCGGTCGGGTCAGACACTGAAGCTTTCTTT.

The rearrangement joins TRBV15 to TRBJ2-7; TRBD1 agrees at 7 bases. J lost 6 bases, V lost 0 bases, and 8 bases had no gene match. Germline CDR1 and CDR2: LNHNV and YYDKDF (reference sequence). CDR3 size: 15 residues. Written as DNA, the CDR3 is TGTGCCACCAGCAGAGAGGAAGGGGGCGCTTGCGAGCAGTACTTC. It yields the protein CATSREEGGACEQYF.

This sequence joins TRBV9 and TRBJ2-4; TRBD2 aligns across 7 bases. Germline-derived CDR1 and CDR2 are SGDLS and YYNGEE. The CDR3 loop spans 15 amino acids. J lost 7 bases, V lost 1 base, and 8 bases had no gene match. The CDR3: CASSVSSGARNIQYF. For the CDR3, the DNA is TGTGCCAGCAGCGTATCGAGCGGGGCCCGCAACATTCAGTACTTC.

This sequence joins TRBV28 and TRBJ1-6; 9 bases line up with TRBD1. The junction had 7 bases not matched to a gene; V was cut back by 9 bases and J by 7 bases. CDR1 and CDR2 from the germline V gene are MDHEN and SYDVKM. The CDR3 has 14 residues. The DNA for the CDR3 is TGTGCCAGTTGGACCGGGACAGGGAATTCACCCCTCCACTTT. Its protein is CASWTGTGNSPLHF.

The chain is built from TRBV5-8 and TRBJ2-2; 13 nucleotides line up with TRBD2. This CDR3 has 16 residues. CDR1 is SGHTS and CDR2 is YDEGEE in the germline V gene. With V trimmed by 4 bases and J by 4 bases, 4 bases remained unmatched. The CDR3 bases are TGTGCCAGCAGCAGGGGACTAGCGGGGCGCACCGGGGAGCTGTTTTTT. It is translated as CASSRGLAGRTGELFF.

This clone appeared a single time. The sample carries other DNA sequences with the same CDR3. The V and J genes are TRBV7-9 and TRBJ1-1; 8 bases match TRBD1. V shed 9 bases and J 0 bases; nucleotides not matched to a gene: 9. Germline CDR1 and CDR2: SEHNR and FQNEAQ (reference sequence). This CDR3 is built from 15 residues. As DNA, the CDR3 is TGTGCCAGTAGCCGTATGGGACAGGTGAACACTGAAGCTTTCTTT. This encodes CASSRMGQVNTEAFF.